These 18 T cell receptor beta chains were sequenced from one sample in a study of CXCR3-negative and CXCR3-positive naive CD8 T cells. Study results and limitations: CXCR3-positive naive cells had TRB CDR3s that were more hydrophobic than CXCR3-negative naive cells had.

The antigens of these receptors remain unknown. UMI-labeled 5' RACE yielded the TRB cDNA libraries. Using the 5' RACE reads, TCRdb records one entry per CDR3 protein without DNA. The sample table sets out roughly 110,000 distinct CDR3 sequences. Material for sequencing was naive CXCR3+ CD8+ T cells from blood. Subset reported: CD45RO-CCR7+CD27+CD95- naive CD8+ T cells expressing CXCR3 (TNR3+). The receptors here all came from a human donor in good health. Some clones in this sample may be carry-over from other donors' samples.

The rearrangement uses TRBV18 and TRBJ2-1; TCRdb indicates TRBD1, and absent DNA this call remains unverified. CDR1 and CDR2 from the germline V gene are KGHSH and LQKENI. There are 14 residues in the CDR3. CDR3 sequence reads: CASSPFSSGNEQFF.

The rearrangement joins TRBV14 to TRBJ2-2; TCRdb returns TRBD1, unconfirmable since there is no DNA. CDR1 is SGHDN, CDR2 FVKESK, per germline. The CDR3 is 15 residues long. The CDR3 spells CASSLGTANTGELFF.

Here the CDR3 reads CASSQSGGLSEQFF. This chain links TRBV3-1 with TRBJ2-1. CDR1 is LGHDT, CDR2 YNNKEL, per germline (reference sequence). The CDR3 loop spans 14 amino acids.

V gene TRBV2 combines with J gene TRBJ2-1; TCRdb selects TRBD2, and the lack of DNA leaves this call unchecked. The CDR3 extends over 14 amino acids. Germline V gene lookup returns CDR1 SNHLY and CDR2 FYNNEI. The CDR3 reads CASSSLAGPNEQFF.

The rearrangement uses TRBV6-1 and TRBJ2-5; the D call of TRBD1 rests on TCRdb alone, since no DNA is present to check it. The CDR3 is 14 amino acids. Germline V gene data show CDR1 as MNHNS and CDR2 as SASEGT. CDR3 amino acids: CASTILGTQETQYF.

V is TRBV5-6 and J is TRBJ2-1; absent DNA, TCRdb's TRBD2 call cannot be checked. CDR1 is SGHDT and CDR2 is YYEEEE in the germline V gene. There are 15 residues in the CDR3. CDR3 loop: CASSLVAGNYNEQFF.

The V and J genes are TRBV14 and TRBJ2-7; TCRdb selects TRBD1, and the lack of DNA leaves this call unchecked. The germline V gene has CDR1 SGHDN and CDR2 FVKESK. The CDR3 is 16 amino acids. The CDR3 region is CASSRSTGTGAYEQYF.

The V call is TRBV20-1, the J call TRBJ1-2; TCRdb lists TRBD1, though no DNA is available to test this call. CDR1 and CDR2 from the germline V gene are DFQATT and SNEGSKA (reference sequence). The CDR3 totals 14 residues. The CDR3 loop reads CSARSGGADYGYTF.

The V gene is TRBV13, the J gene TRBJ2-1; TCRdb calls TRBD2, which cannot be checked without DNA. From germline, CDR1 is PRHDT and CDR2 FYEKMQ (reference sequence). The CDR3 is 16 amino acids. The CDR3 reads CASADRGRVLYNEQFF.

V is TRBV6-5 and J is TRBJ2-7; TCRdb's D call of TRBD2 is untestable without DNA. Germline CDR1 MNHEY, CDR2 SVGAGI. The CDR3 runs 12 residues. The CDR3 sequence: CASSPLGYEQYF.

This chain connects TRBV20-1 to TRBJ2-7; TCRdb selects TRBD1, and the lack of DNA leaves this call unchecked. Germline V lookup: CDR1 DFQATT, CDR2 SNEGSKA (reference sequence). The CDR3 consists of 15 residues. The CDR3 here is CSARDEGGSSYEQYF.

V is TRBV5-1 and J is TRBJ1-1; TCRdb outputs TRBD1, but without DNA this stays unchecked. Germline assignment: CDR1 SGHRS and CDR2 YFSETQ. The CDR3 has 14 residues. The CDR3: CASSLARQVTEAFF.

V is TRBV29-1 and J is TRBJ2-7. Germline V lookup: CDR1 SQVTM, CDR2 ANQGSEA. The CDR3 totals 11 residues. CDR3 in amino acids: CSVVTDGEQYF.

The chain combines TRBV29-1 with TRBJ2-5; TCRdb names TRBD1, which stays unverified in the absence of DNA. Germline CDR1 is SQVTM and CDR2 is ANQGSEA. The CDR3 has 17 residues. CDR3 sequence reads: CSVEDPADREVQETQYF.

The chain carries TRBV7-2 and TRBJ2-1; TCRdb designates TRBD2, a call that cannot be tested without DNA. The CDR3 sequence is 14 residues long. CDR1 is SGHTA, CDR2 FQGNSA, per germline. CDR3 residues: CASSLELAGSEQFF.

This rearrangement joins TRBV29-1 to TRBJ1-1. Germline V gene sequence: CDR1 SQVTM, CDR2 ANQGSEA. This CDR3 contains 16 residues. CDR3 region: CSVEVLMNDGDTEAFF. Full variable domain (remainder filled in from reference TRBV29-1 and TRBJ1-1): SAVISQKPSRDICQRGTSLTIQCQVDSQVTMMFWYRQQPGQSLTLIATANQGSEATYESGFVIDKFPISRPNLTFSTLTVSNMSPEDSSIYLCSVEVLMNDGDTEAFFGQGTRLTVV.

This chain connects TRBV2 to TRBJ2-1; TCRdb gives TRBD1 as the D gene, but with no DNA this cannot be confirmed. CDR1 is SNHLY, CDR2 FYNNEI, per germline. The CDR3 has 13 amino acids. CDR3 loop: CASSVGGYDEQFF.

This chain uses TRBV29-1 with TRBJ2-7; TCRdb lists TRBD1, though no DNA is available to test this call. The V gene's germline CDR1 is SQVTM and CDR2 ANQGSEA. This CDR3 spans 14 amino acids. The CDR3: CSVIHTGSSYEQYF.